A single sample gave rise to the 21 T cell receptor beta chains below, sequenced in a study of Graves' ophthalmopathy and Graves' hyperthyroidism. Amplified material comprised TCR beta CDR3 regions derived from RNA transcripts. First-round RT-PCR relied on HTBI primers, and a second-round multiplex PCR came next. TCRdb re-called the multiplex PCR reads with MiXCR, one entry per CDR3 protein. Counted here are about 380,000 distinct CDR3 sequences, roughly 15% occurring once; the ten biggest clones make up 5.5% to 7%. Material: peripheral blood. Receptors were obtained from a young woman with stable Graves' hyperthyroidism.

In its sample, this clonotype was seen a few times. This chain uses TRBV11-2 with TRBJ1-1; 7 positions agree with TRBD1. The CDR3 runs to 14 residues. V trimming: 5 bases; J trimming: 4 bases; junction bases outside the gene matches: 7. The V gene's germline CDR1 is SGHAT and CDR2 FQNNGV. CDR3 bases: TGTGCCAGCAGCCCAGGGACAGAATCCACTGAAGCTTTCTTT. Translation gives CASSPGTESTEAFF.

This clonotype was seen repeatedly, ten times or more. This chain uses TRBV27 with TRBJ2-7; no firm D call. This CDR3 comprises 14 residues. Germline CDR1 MNHEY, CDR2 SMNVEV (reference sequence). Trimming left V 2 bases short and J 1 base short, with 9 bases between. The CDR3 spells CASSLGKGSYEQYF. As DNA, the CDR3 is TGTGCCAGCAGTTTAGGGAAGGGATCCTACGAGCAGTACTTC.

This clonotype was picked up many times. This chain connects TRBV5-1 to TRBJ2-7; 8 bases are shared with TRBD1. J lost 5 bases, V lost 4 bases, and 11 bases had no gene match. Germline V gene lookup returns CDR1 SGHRS and CDR2 YFSETQ. The CDR3 has 15 residues. CDR3 coding DNA: TGCGCCAGCAGCCGGGAGCGAGGACAGGGCGACGAGCAGTACTTC. Protein sequence: CASSRERGQGDEQYF.

V is TRBV18 and J is TRBJ1-1; D perhaps matches TRBD1 (6 bases). Germline CDR1 and CDR2: KGHSH and LQKENI. Trimming removed 4 bases at V and 5 bases at J, with 11 bases between. This CDR3 is 13 amino acids long. As DNA, the CDR3 is TGTGCCAGCTCACGAACAGGGTTAACTGAAGCTTTCTTT. Its translation: CASSRTGLTEAFF.

This clonotype was seen repeatedly, ten times or more. The rearrangement joins TRBV6-1 to TRBJ2-2; the match to TRBD1 covers 10 bases. The CDR3 covers 16 residues. CDR1 is MNHNS, CDR2 SASEGT, per germline. The trim removed 5 bases at V and 5 bases at J, leaving 8 bases unmatched. The CDR3 reads CASSKLPGQGTGELFF. CDR3 nucleotides: TGTGCCAGCAGTAAACTTCCGGGACAGGGGACCGGGGAGCTGTTTTTT.

In its sample, this clonotype was seen many times. V and J are TRBV27 and TRBJ1-1; maybe TRBD1 (5 bases). The CDR3 totals 14 residues. From germline, CDR1 is MNHEY and CDR2 SMNVEV (reference sequence). Trimming shortened V by 6 bases and J by 4 bases, and 15 bases separated the two germline ends. For the CDR3, the DNA is TGTGCCAGCAGGGGCAGGGATGGCGGCACTGAAGCTTTCTTT. As protein: CASRGRDGGTEAFF.

The chain uses TRBV18 and TRBJ1-5; D gene unclear. Per germline, CDR1 KGHSH and CDR2 LQKENI. The V end was cut by 6 bases, the J end by 4 bases, with 16 bases between. The CDR3 has 15 residues. The CDR3 loop is CASSHNTGSNQPQHF. The DNA of the CDR3 is TGTGCCAGCTCCCACAACACGGGATCAAATCAGCCCCAGCATTTT.

In this sample, this clonotype turned up many times. V gene TRBV5-1 combines with J gene TRBJ2-2, with no clear D. With 4 bases removed from V and 0 bases from J, the gap between germline ends came to 10 bases. Germline V lookup: CDR1 SGHRS, CDR2 YFSETQ. CDR3 length: 15 amino acids. As DNA, the CDR3 is TGCGCCAGCAGCCCCCGGGCAGCGAACACCGGGGAGCTGTTTTTT. Encoded protein: CASSPRAANTGELFF. Combining the CDR3 with reference TRBV5-1 and TRBJ2-2 gives the whole variable domain KAGVTQTPRYLIKTRGQQVTLSCSPISGHRSVSWYQQTPGQGLQFLFEYFSETQRNKGNFPGRFSGRQFSNSRSEMNVSTLELGDSALYLCASSPRAANTGELFFGEGSRLTVL.

This clonotype appeared a few times. The rearrangement joins TRBV11-2 to TRBJ2-2; the match to TRBD2 covers 13 bases. J lost 3 bases, V lost 5 bases, and 9 bases had no gene match. Germline CDR1 SGHAT, CDR2 FQNNGV. The CDR3 has 18 amino acids. CDR3 coding DNA: TGTGCCAGCAGCCCAACGACTAGCGGGGGGCCGGACACCGGGGAGCTGTTTTTT. This translates into CASSPTTSGGPDTGELFF.

This clonotype has ten or more counts. The V gene is TRBV20-1, the J gene TRBJ1-5; possible D gene TRBD1, 5 bases. Trimming pared 0 bases from V and 0 bases from J, leaving 12 bases between. CDR3 length: 16 residues. CDR1 DFQATT and CDR2 SNEGSKA come from the germline V gene (reference sequence). The CDR3 sequence is CSARDPGPNSNQPQHF. In nucleotides, the CDR3 is TGCAGTGCTAGAGATCCGGGACCGAATAGCAATCAGCCCCAGCATTTT.

This clonotype was seen at least ten times. This chain joins TRBV12-3 or TRBV12-4 and TRBJ1-2; D remains unclear. Trimming left V 6 bases short and J 5 bases short, with 10 bases between. The CDR3 loop spans 12 amino acids. CDR3 amino acids: CASRSPGYGYTF. CDR3 nucleotides: TGTGCCAGCAGGTCCCCGGGGTATGGCTACACCTTC.

This clonotype was detected ten times or more. V gene TRBV7-9 combines with J gene TRBJ1-2; D remains unclear. Germline CDR1 is SEHNR and CDR2 is FQNEAQ (reference sequence). V dropped 5 bases and J dropped 7 bases, with 11 bases sitting between them. This CDR3 has 12 residues. The CDR3 loop reads CASSPDGGGYTF. DNA of the CDR3: TGTGCCAGCAGCCCCGACGGTGGTGGCTACACCTTC. Full variable domain (outside the CDR3, taken from reference TRBV7-9 and TRBJ1-2): DTGVSQNPRHKITKRGQNVTFRCDPISEHNRLYWYRQTLGQGPEFLTYFQNEAQLEKSRLLSDRFSAERPKGSFSTLEIQRTEQGDSAMYLCASSPDGGGYTFGSGTRLTVV.

This clonotype has at least ten counts. V usage is TRBV6-2 or TRBV6-3 and J usage is TRBJ2-7; D unclear. Germline CDR1 and CDR2: MNHEY and SVGEGT. The V and J ends lost 3 bases and 3 bases respectively, with 9 bases between them. CDR3 length equals 13 residues. The DNA of the CDR3 is TGTGCCAGCAGTTATGGTCTGTACTACGAGCAGTACTTC. Protein product: CASSYGLYYEQYF.

The chain carries TRBV12-3 or TRBV12-4 and TRBJ2-7, with unresolved D. Trimming pared 1 base from V and 2 bases from J, leaving 9 bases between. This CDR3 spans 14 amino acids. CDR3 in DNA: TGTGCCAGCAGTTTAGGGGTCGGAGCCTACGAGCAGTACTTC. As protein: CASSLGVGAYEQYF.

The rearrangement links TRBV6-1 to TRBJ1-1, with TRBD1 as a possible D gene (5 bases). The ends were cut back, 1 base at V and 11 bases at J, with 5 bases in the middle. This CDR3 comprises 10 residues. The germline V gene has CDR1 MNHNS and CDR2 SASEGT. The DNA of the CDR3 is TGTGCCAGCAGTGAAGGGGGGGCTTTCTTT. It encodes CASSEGGAFF.

Many counts were recorded for this clonotype. The rearrangement uses TRBV12-3 or TRBV12-4 and TRBJ1-1; D gene ambiguous. This CDR3 has 12 amino acids. The V end lost 3 bases, the J end lost 10 bases, and 12 bases lay between the germline ends. The CDR3 is CASSFWGRGAFF. Here the CDR3 DNA reads TGTGCCAGCAGTTTTTGGGGTCGGGGAGCTTTCTTT.

This clonotype was seen many times. The chain couples TRBV6-5 to TRBJ1-3; D remains ambiguous. The CDR3 totals 15 residues. Trimming took 2 bases from V and 0 from J, leaving 8 bases between them. The germline gives CDR1 MNHEY, CDR2 SVGAGI. The CDR3, as DNA: TGTGCCAGCAGTTACGGCAGCAGCTCTGGAAACACCATATATTTT. It yields the protein CASSYGSSSGNTIYF.

In its sample, this clonotype was seen a few times. The chain is built from TRBV18 and TRBJ1-1; D not resolved. The germline V gene encodes CDR1 KGHSH and CDR2 LQKENI. Trimming took 4 bases from V and 4 from J, leaving 16 bases between them. This CDR3 region has 15 residues. The CDR3 DNA reads as TGTGCCAGCTCACTAAAGGGAGGGTTGAGCACTGAAGCTTTCTTT. Translating it yields CASSLKGGLSTEAFF.

At least ten counts were recorded for this clonotype. The rearrangement joins TRBV28 to TRBJ2-7, with 7 bases matching TRBD1. The CDR3 spans 14 residues. The V and J ends lost 6 bases and 0 bases, in that order; junction bases with no gene match: 5. Germline assignment: CDR1 MDHEN and CDR2 SYDVKM. The CDR3 nucleotides are TGTGCCAGCAGGGCCGGGGACAGCTCCTACGAGCAGTACTTC. This gives the protein CASRAGDSSYEQYF.

This clonotype came up many times. The rearrangement links TRBV11-2 to TRBJ2-3, with no clear D. Looked up from germline, CDR1 is SGHAT and CDR2 is FQNNGV. The V end was cut by 0 bases, the J end by 0 bases, with 4 bases between. The CDR3 contains 14 residues. The CDR3 loop is CASSLDSSTDTQYF. DNA of the CDR3: TGTGCCAGCAGCTTAGACTCTAGCACAGATACGCAGTATTTT. Complete variable domain (other parts from reference TRBV11-2 and TRBJ2-3): EAGVAQSPRYKIIEKRQSVAFWCNPISGHATLYWYQQILGQGPKLLIQFQNNGVVDDSQLPKDRFSAERLKGVDSTLKIQPAKLEDSAVYLCASSLDSSTDTQYFGPGTRLTVL.

This clonotype has at least ten counts. The V and J genes are TRBV12-3 or TRBV12-4 and TRBJ2-7; 9 positions match TRBD2. CDR3 length: 18 amino acids. V lost 3 bases to trimming and J lost 0 bases; unmatched junction nucleotides: 12. CDR3 in DNA: TGTGCCAGCAGTTTCACGGGTAGCGGGGGAGCCTACTCCTACGAGCAGTACTTC. This sequence encodes CASSFTGSGGAYSYEQYF.